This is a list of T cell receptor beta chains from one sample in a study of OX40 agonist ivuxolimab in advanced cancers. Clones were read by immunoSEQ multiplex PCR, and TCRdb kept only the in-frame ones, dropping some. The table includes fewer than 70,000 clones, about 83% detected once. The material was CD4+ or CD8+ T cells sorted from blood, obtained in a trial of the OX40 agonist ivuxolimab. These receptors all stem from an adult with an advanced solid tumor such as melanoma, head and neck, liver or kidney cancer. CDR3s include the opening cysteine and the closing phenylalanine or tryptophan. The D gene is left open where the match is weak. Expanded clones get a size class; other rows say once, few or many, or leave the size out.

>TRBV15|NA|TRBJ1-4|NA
CATSSDLDGDNEKLFF
TGTGCCACCAGCAGCGACCTGGACGGAGATAATGAAAAACTGTTTTTT
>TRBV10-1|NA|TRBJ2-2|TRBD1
CASSTGQGSGELFF
TGCGCCAGCAGCACGGGACAGGGTTCCGGGGAGCTGTTTTTT
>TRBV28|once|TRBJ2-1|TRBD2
CASSLGTSGRGYEQFF
TGTGCCAGCAGCCTCGGGACTAGCGGGAGGGGCTATGAGCAGTTCTTC
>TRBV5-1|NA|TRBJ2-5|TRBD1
CASSRNPTGVRETQYF
TGCGCCAGCAGCCGGAATCCGACAGGGGTGAGGGAGACCCAGTACTTC
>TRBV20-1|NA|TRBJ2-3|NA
CSATGGMRQYF
TGCAGTGCCACGGGTGGGATGCGGCAGTATTTT
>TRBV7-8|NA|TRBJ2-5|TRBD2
CASSSRSSGSRQETQYF
TGTGCCAGCAGCTCTAGGTCTAGCGGGAGTCGCCAAGAGACCCAGTACTTC
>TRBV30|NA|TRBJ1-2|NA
CAIQQGQGYTF
TGTGCCATTCAGCAGGGGCAGGGCTACACCTTC
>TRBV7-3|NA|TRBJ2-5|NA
CASSSPSWAWGIPQETQYF
TGTGCCAGCAGCTCACCGTCGTGGGCCTGGGGGATACCCCAAGAGACCCAGTACTTC
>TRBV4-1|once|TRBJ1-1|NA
CASSQGARENTEAFF
TGCGCCAGCAGCCAAGGTGCCAGGGAGAACACTGAAGCTTTCTTT
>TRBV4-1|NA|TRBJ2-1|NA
CASSPGGFYNEQFF
TGCGCCAGCAGCCCTGGAGGGTTCTACAATGAGCAGTTCTTC
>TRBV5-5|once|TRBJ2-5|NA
CASSRSTGGETQYF
TGTGCCAGCAGCCGGTCGACAGGTGGGGAGACCCAGTACTTC
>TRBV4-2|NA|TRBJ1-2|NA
CASSQGSEGYTF
TGTGCCAGCAGCCAGGGGAGTGAGGGCTACACCTTC
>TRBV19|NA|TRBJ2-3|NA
CASSTGPLNTDTQYF
TGTGCCAGTAGTACGGGTCCCCTAAACACAGATACGCAGTATTTT
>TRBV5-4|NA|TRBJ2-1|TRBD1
CASSFRDRGNEQFF
TGTGCCAGCAGCTTCCGGGACAGGGGCAATGAGCAGTTCTTC
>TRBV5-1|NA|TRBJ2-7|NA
CASSTSQYTPNEQYF
TGCGCCAGCAGCACGAGCCAGTACACTCCCAACGAGCAGTACTTC
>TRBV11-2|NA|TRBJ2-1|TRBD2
CASSLGVLAGRNEQFF
TGTGCCAGCAGCTTAGGAGTCCTAGCGGGAAGAAATGAGCAGTTCTTC
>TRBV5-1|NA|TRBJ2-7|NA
CASSFGYAYEQYF
TGCGCCAGCAGCTTCGGTTACGCCTACGAGCAGTACTTC
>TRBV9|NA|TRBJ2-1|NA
CASSVAASHNEQFF
TGTGCCAGCAGCGTAGCAGCGAGCCACAATGAGCAGTTCTTC
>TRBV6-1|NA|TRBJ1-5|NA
CATGQGQSSQPQHF
TGTGCCACCGGCCAAGGACAGTCGAGTCAGCCCCAGCATTTT
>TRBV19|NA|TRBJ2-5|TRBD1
CASNDRGLVETQYF
TGTGCCAGTAACGACAGGGGGCTCGTGGAGACCCAGTACTTC
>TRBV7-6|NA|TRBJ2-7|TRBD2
CASSLAAGGRYEQYF
TGTGCCAGCAGCTTAGCAGCGGGAGGGCGGTACGAGCAGTACTTC
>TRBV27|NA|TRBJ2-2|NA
CASSWGLNTGELFF
TGTGCCAGCAGTTGGGGACTTAACACCGGGGAGCTGTTTTTT
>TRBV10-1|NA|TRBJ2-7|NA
CASSPGHLYEQYF
TGCGCCAGCAGCCCGGGACACCTCTACGAGCAGTACTTC
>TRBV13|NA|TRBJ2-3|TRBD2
CASSQTGTSGSRDTQYF
TGTGCCAGCAGCCAGACTGGGACTAGCGGGAGTCGAGATACGCAGTATTTT
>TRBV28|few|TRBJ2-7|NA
CASSLGVGEQYF
TGTGCCAGCAGTTTAGGGGTTGGCGAGCAGTACTTC